A single sample gave rise to the 10 T cell receptor beta chains below, sequenced in a study of CD8+CD57+ T cells in acquired aplastic anemia. Patients included in sequencing had previously demonstrated CD8+CD57+ cell expansion by flow cytometry. It was genomic DNA that served as the template for profiling TCR beta VDJ and CDR3. Using its own MiXCR run on the reads, TCRdb lists one record per CDR3 protein. The sample has 100,000 to 150,000 distinct CDR3 sequences; almost 40% are singletons. The sample taken for sequencing was sorted CD4+, CD8+, or CD8+CD57+ T cells (not recorded which) from PBMCs. The source is a human donor with aplastic anemia.

Only a few counts were recorded for this clonotype. In nucleotides, the CDR3 is TGTGCCAGCAGGGGCGGAGGCGGGACCGGGGAGCTGTTTTTT. This encodes CASRGGGGTGELFF. This chain links TRBV6-6 with TRBJ2-2; tentative D call: TRBD2 (5 bases). Trimming shortened V by 6 bases and J by 5 bases, and 13 bases separated the two germline ends. CDR1 and CDR2 (germline): MNHNY, SVGAGI (reference sequence). The CDR3 runs to 14 residues.

V gene TRBV4-2 combines with J gene TRBJ1-5, with 7 positions matching TRBD1. The CDR3 has 15 amino acids. CDR1 and CDR2 from the germline V gene are LGHNA and YNFKEQ. V trimming: 4 bases; J trimming: 6 bases; junction bases outside the gene matches: 9. The CDR3 here is CASSPGTVQGQPQHF. In DNA, the CDR3 is TGTGCCAGCAGCCCTGGGACAGTTCAGGGTCAGCCCCAGCATTTT.

The chain joins TRBV2 to TRBJ2-5, with D possibly being TRBD2 (5 bases). The CDR3 extends over 15 amino acids. Trimming removed 3 bases from V and 5 bases from J, with 16 bases in between. Germline assignment: CDR1 SNHLY and CDR2 FYNNEI. CDR3: CASSDRENTGETQYF. Here the CDR3 DNA reads TGTGCCAGCAGTGATAGGGAGAACACCGGGGAGACCCAGTACTTC.

The chain links TRBV10-2 to TRBJ1-3, with no clear D. From germline, CDR1 is WSHSY and CDR2 SAAADI. The CDR3 sequence is 14 residues long. V was pared by 0 bases and J by 2 bases, with 5 bases between. The CDR3 nucleotides are TGCGCCAGCAGTGAGTCGTACGCTGGAAACACCATATATTTT. Translation gives CASSESYAGNTIYF.

There are many counts of this clonotype. V and J are TRBV5-5 and TRBJ2-7, with a weak D call TRBD2 (5 bases). Germline CDR1 is SGHKS and CDR2 is YYEKEE (reference sequence). CDR3 size: 13 residues. Deletions cut 2 bases from V and 2 bases from J, with 8 bases between. The CDR3 sequence: CASSLAVTYEQYF. The CDR3 DNA reads as TGTGCCAGCAGCTTAGCGGTAACCTACGAGCAGTACTTC.

This clonotype was seen at least ten times. The chain couples TRBV9 to TRBJ1-1; D is unresolved. Germline V gives CDR1 SGDLS, CDR2 YYNGEE. The CDR3 spans 13 residues. Trimming pared 0 bases from V and 0 bases from J, leaving 3 bases between. CDR3: CASSVEVNTEAFF. CDR3 coding DNA: TGTGCCAGCAGCGTAGAGGTGAACACTGAAGCTTTCTTT.

This clonotype was recorded at least ten times. This chain uses TRBV2 with TRBJ1-1; D unresolved. This CDR3 has 14 amino acids. Germline V gives CDR1 SNHLY, CDR2 FYNNEI. Trimming removed 6 bases at V and 2 bases at J, with 13 bases between. In DNA, the CDR3 is TGTGCCAGCAGAGTCCGGGGTCACAACACTGAAGCTTTCTTT. Its translation: CASRVRGHNTEAFF.

The chain recombines TRBV15 with TRBJ1-2; TRBD1 might be the D (5 bases). The CDR3 has 14 residues. V was pared by 0 bases and J by 8 bases, with 13 bases between. Germline V CDR1 and CDR2: LNHNV, YYDKDF (reference sequence). The CDR3 DNA is TGTGCCACCAGCAGAGATACGGGGGTCTACGGCTACACCTTC. Amino acids: CATSRDTGVYGYTF. The full variable domain, in which reference TRBV15 and TRBJ1-2 provide the parts outside the CDR3, is DAMVIQNPRYQVTQFGKPVTLSCSQTLNHNVMYWYQQKSSQAPKLLFHYYDKDFNNEADTPDNFQSRRPNTSFCFLDIRSPGLGDTAMYLCATSRDTGVYGYTFGSGTRLTVV.

This clonotype was detected ten times or more. The chain carries TRBV20-1 and TRBJ2-7; TRBD2 matches 10 bases. In germline, CDR1 is DFQATT, CDR2 SNEGSKA (reference sequence). This CDR3 has 13 residues. This CDR3 is CSASGGNSYEQYV. DNA of the CDR3: TGCAGCGCTAGCGGGGGTAACTCCTACGAGCAGTACGTC.

The chain recombines TRBV3-1 with TRBJ2-2, with unresolved D. This CDR3 is 16 amino acids long. Germline V gene lookup returns CDR1 LGHDT and CDR2 YNNKEL (reference sequence). The V gene lost 1 base and the J gene lost 0 bases, with 9 bases spanning the gap. The CDR3 sequence is CASSQVRVTNTGELFF. DNA for the CDR3: TGTGCCAGCAGCCAAGTTAGGGTCACGAACACCGGGGAGCTGTTTTTT.